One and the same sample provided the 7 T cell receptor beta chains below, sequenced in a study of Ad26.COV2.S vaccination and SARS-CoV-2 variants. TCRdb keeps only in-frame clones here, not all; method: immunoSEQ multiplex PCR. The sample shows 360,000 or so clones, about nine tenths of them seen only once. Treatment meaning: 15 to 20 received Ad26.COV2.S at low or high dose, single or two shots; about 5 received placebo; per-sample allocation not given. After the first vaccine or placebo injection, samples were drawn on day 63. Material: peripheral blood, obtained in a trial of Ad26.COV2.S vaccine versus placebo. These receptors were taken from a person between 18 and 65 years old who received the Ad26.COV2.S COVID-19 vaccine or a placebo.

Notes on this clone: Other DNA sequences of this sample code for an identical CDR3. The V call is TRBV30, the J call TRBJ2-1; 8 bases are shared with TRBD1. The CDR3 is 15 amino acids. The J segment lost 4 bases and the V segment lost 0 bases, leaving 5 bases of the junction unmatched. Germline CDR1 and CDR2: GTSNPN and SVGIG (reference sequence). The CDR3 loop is CAWSVGQGGYNEQFF. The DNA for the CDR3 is TGTGCCTGGAGTGTAGGACAGGGTGGGTACAATGAGCAGTTCTTC. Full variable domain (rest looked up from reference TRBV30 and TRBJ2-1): SQTIHQWPATLVQPVGSPLSLECTVEGTSNPNLYWYRQAAGRGLQLLFYSVGIGQISSEVPQNLSASRPQDRQFILSSKKLLLSDSGFYLCAWSVGQGGYNEQFFGPGTRLTVL.

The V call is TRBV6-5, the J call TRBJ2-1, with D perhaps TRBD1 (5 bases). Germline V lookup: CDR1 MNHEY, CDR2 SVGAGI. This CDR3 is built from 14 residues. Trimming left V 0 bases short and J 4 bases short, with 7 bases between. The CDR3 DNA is TGTGCCAGCAGTTACTCGCAGGGATACAATGAGCAGTTCTTC. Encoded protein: CASSYSQGYNEQFF.

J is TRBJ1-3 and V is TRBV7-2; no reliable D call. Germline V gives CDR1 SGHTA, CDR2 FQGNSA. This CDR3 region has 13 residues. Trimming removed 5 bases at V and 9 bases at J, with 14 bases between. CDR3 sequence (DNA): TGTGCCAGCAGCCAGATAACAGTAGGCACCATATATTTT. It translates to CASSQITVGTIYF.

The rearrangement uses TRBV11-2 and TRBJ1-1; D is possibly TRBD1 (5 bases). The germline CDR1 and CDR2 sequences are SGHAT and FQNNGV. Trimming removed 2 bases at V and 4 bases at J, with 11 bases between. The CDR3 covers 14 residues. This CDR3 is CASSLRRGGTEAFF. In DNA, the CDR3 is TGTGCCAGCAGCTTACGTAGGGGTGGCACTGAAGCTTTCTTT.

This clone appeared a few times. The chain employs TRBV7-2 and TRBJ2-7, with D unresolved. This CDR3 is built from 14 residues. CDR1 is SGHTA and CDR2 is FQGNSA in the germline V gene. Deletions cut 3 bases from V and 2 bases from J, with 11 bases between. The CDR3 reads CASSLGGVPYEQYF. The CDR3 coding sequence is TGTGCCAGCAGCTTGGGTGGAGTTCCCTACGAGCAGTACTTC.

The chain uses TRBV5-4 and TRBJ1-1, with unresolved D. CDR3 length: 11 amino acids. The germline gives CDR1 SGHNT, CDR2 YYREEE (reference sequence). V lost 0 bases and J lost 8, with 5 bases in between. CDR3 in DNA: TGTGCCAGCAGCTTGGACAGCGAAGCTTTCTTT. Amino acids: CASSLDSEAFF.

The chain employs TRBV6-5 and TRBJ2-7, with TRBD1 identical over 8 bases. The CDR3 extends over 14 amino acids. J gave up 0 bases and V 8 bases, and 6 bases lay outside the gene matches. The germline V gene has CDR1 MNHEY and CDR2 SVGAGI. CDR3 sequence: CASAIDRGSYEQYF. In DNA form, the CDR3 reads TGTGCCAGCGCTATCGACAGGGGCTCCTACGAGCAGTACTTC.